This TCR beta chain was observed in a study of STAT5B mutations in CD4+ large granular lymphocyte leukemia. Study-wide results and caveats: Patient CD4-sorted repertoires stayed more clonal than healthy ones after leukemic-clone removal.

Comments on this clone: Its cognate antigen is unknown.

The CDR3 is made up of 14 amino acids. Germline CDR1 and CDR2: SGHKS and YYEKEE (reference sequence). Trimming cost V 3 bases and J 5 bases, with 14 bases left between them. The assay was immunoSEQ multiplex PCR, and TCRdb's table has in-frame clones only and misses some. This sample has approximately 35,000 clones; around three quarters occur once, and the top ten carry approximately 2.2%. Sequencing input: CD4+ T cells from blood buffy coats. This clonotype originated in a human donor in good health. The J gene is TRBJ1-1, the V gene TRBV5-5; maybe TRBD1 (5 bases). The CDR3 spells CASSSRPGGTEAFF. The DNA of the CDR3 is TGTGCCAGCAGCTCTAGGCCCGGGGGGACTGAAGCTTTCTTT.